These 10 T cell receptor beta chains share one sample of origin, sequenced in a study of T cell responses to AZD1222 COVID-19 vaccine. The data were produced by immunoSEQ multiplex PCR, yet TCRdb's version contains in-frame clones alone and is incomplete. The sample records about 130,000 clones, roughly 92% being singletons. Source: peripheral blood, taken 28 days after the second AZD1222 dose. The receptors were sampled from an adult who received the AZD1222 COVID-19 vaccine.

This sequence joins TRBV14 and TRBJ1-3; 10 nucleotides agree with TRBD1. The V gene's germline CDR1 is SGHDN and CDR2 FVKESK. V shed 5 bases and J 2 bases; nucleotides not matched to a gene: 3. CDR3 length: 15 amino acids. For the CDR3, the DNA is TGTGCCAGCAGCGCCGGACAGGGGGCTGGAAACACCATATATTTT. It yields the protein CASSAGQGAGNTIYF.

The genes are TRBV2 and TRBJ1-5, with D hard to call. The V end lost 8 bases, the J end lost 0 bases, and 14 bases lay between the germline ends. The CDR3 is 15 residues long. Per the germline V gene, CDR1 is SNHLY and CDR2 is FYNNEI. The CDR3 loop is CASRGPGTSNQPQHF. CDR3 nucleotides: TGTGCCAGCCGTGGTCCAGGAACTAGCAATCAGCCCCAGCATTTT.

This clone was counted only a few times. CDR3 region: CASSLRAGQGAGYTF. CDR3 coding DNA: TGTGCCAGCAGCTTGCGAGCCGGACAGGGTGCAGGCTACACCTTC. The chain is built from TRBV5-5 and TRBJ1-2; TRBD1 matches 8 bases. Germline CDR1 is SGHKS and CDR2 is YYEKEE (reference sequence). Trimming took 1 base from V and 8 from J; bases not matched to a gene: 10. The CDR3 is 15 amino acids.

This chain uses TRBV4-3 with TRBJ2-3; D unclear. The germline V and J ends were trimmed by 1 base and 2 bases, with 10 bases remaining between them. From germline, CDR1 is LGHNA and CDR2 YSLEER. This CDR3 spans 15 amino acids. DNA of the CDR3: TGCGCCAGCAGCCAAGGGGCTCCGTACACAGATACGCAGTATTTT. Translation gives CASSQGAPYTDTQYF.

This clone came up a few times. V gene TRBV19 combines with J gene TRBJ2-2; 11 bases align to TRBD2. Trimming removed 3 bases from V and 6 bases from J; junction bases left unmatched: 12. CDR1 is LNHDA and CDR2 is SQIVND in the germline V gene (reference sequence). The CDR3 runs 18 residues. CDR3 sequence reads: CASSIPSSSGRTPGELFF. The CDR3 DNA reads as TGTGCCAGTAGTATCCCATCGTCTAGCGGGAGGACCCCCGGGGAGCTGTTTTTT. The full variable domain, completed using reference TRBV19 and TRBJ2-2, is DGGITQSPKYLFRKEGQNVTLSCEQNLNHDAMYWYRQDPGQGLRLIYYSQIVNDFQKGDIAEGYSVSREKKESFPLTVTSAQKNPTAFYLCASSIPSSSGRTPGELFFGEGSRLTVL.

This rearrangement joins TRBV2 to TRBJ2-5, with a weak D call TRBD2 (5 bases). The V and J ends lost 3 bases and 4 bases respectively, with 9 bases between them. Germline loops: CDR1 SNHLY, CDR2 FYNNEI. The CDR3 is 13 residues long. CDR3 residues: CASSDNAGETQYF. The CDR3 nucleotides are TGTGCCAGCAGTGATAACGCGGGAGAGACCCAGTACTTC.

The rearrangement joins TRBV6-2 or TRBV6-3 to TRBJ2-2, with 14 positions matching TRBD2. V dropped 5 bases and J dropped 4; count of bases not matched to a gene: 9. The germline V gene has CDR1 MNHEY and CDR2 SVGEGT. This CDR3 is built from 18 residues. The CDR3 DNA reads TGTGCCAGCAGTCTAGGACTAGCGGGAGGTGGAATCACCGGGGAGCTGTTTTTT. Translated, it gives CASSLGLAGGGITGELFF.

This chain connects TRBV6-5 to TRBJ1-4; 7 positions agree with TRBD1. Germline values: CDR1 MNHEY, CDR2 SVGAGI. The CDR3 is 15 amino acids. J gave up 0 bases and V 7 bases, and 5 bases lay outside the gene matches. The CDR3 DNA is TGTGCCAGCACGGACAGGCATCCAACTAATGAAAAACTGTTTTTT. Protein sequence: CASTDRHPTNEKLFF.

The DNA of the CDR3 is TGTGCCAGTAGTGGGGCGGCTCTGGTCTATGGCTACACCTTC. Encoded protein: CASSGAALVYGYTF. The chain is built from TRBV19 and TRBJ1-2, with D perhaps TRBD1 (5 bases). In germline, CDR1 is LNHDA, CDR2 SQIVND (reference sequence). Deletions cut 5 bases from V and 4 bases from J, with 14 bases between. The CDR3 is made up of 14 amino acids.

The chain is built from TRBV6-5 and TRBJ1-5, with 10 positions matching TRBD1. The CDR3 length is 14 residues. Germline CDR1 reads MNHEY; CDR2 reads SVGAGI. Unmatched junction bases numbered 4, after V lost 6 bases and J lost 5 bases. The DNA for the CDR3 is TGTGCCAGCAGGACTGGGACAGGGGATCAGCCCCAGCATTTT. It yields the protein CASRTGTGDQPQHF.